This TCR beta chain was identified in a study of blood T cells in healthy people across ages. Across the whole study: Per two T cells, template switching captured roughly one barcoded beta molecule.

A second PCR, run for about 7 to 11 cycles, used a sample-barcoded 5' primer plus a J-beta primer mix. TCRdb passed the 5' RACE reads through MiXCR, listing each CDR3 protein once. The table has around 600,000 distinct CDR3 sequences, around 50% seen once; the top ten hold under 30%. Trimming cost V 7 bases and J 0 bases; bases outside gene matches: 7. The CDR3 spans 16 residues. CDR1 and CDR2 (germline): MNHEY, SVGAGI. At least ten counts were recorded for this clonotype. This rearrangement joins TRBV6-5 to TRBJ2-1; 9 bases fit TRBD2. The sequenced material came from blood. The clonotype originates from an elderly man in good health. This CDR3 reads CASTRFSGSSYNEQFF. In DNA form, the CDR3 reads TGTGCCAGCACCCGGTTTAGCGGGAGCTCCTACAATGAGCAGTTCTTC.